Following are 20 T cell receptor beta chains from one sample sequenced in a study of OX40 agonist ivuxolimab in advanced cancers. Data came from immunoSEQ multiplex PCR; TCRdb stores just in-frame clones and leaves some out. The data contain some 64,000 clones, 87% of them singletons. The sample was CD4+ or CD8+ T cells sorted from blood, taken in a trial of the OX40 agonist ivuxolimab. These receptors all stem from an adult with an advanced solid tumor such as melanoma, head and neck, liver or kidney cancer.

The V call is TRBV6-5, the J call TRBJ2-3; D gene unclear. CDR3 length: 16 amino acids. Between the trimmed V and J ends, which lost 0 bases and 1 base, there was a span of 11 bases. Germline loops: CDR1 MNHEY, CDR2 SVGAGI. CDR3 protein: CASSYSSQQRTDTQYF. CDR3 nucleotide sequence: TGTGCCAGCAGTTACTCGAGTCAACAGCGCACAGATACGCAGTATTTT.

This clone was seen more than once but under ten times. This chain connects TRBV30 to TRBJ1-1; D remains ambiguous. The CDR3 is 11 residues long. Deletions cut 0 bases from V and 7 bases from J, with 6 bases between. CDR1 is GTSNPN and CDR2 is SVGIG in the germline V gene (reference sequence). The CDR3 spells CAWSVPFEAFF. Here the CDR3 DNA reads TGTGCCTGGAGTGTCCCGTTTGAAGCTTTCTTT.

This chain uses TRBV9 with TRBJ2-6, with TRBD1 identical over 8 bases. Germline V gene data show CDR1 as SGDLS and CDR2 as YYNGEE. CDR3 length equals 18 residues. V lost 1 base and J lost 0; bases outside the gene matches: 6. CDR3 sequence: CASSVKTGESSGANVLTF. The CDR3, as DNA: TGTGCCAGCAGCGTAAAGACAGGGGAGAGCTCTGGGGCCAACGTCCTGACTTTC.

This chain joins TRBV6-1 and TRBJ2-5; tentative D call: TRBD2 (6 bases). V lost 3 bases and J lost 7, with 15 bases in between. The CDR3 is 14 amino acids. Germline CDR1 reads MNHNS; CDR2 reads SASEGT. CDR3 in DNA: TGTGCCAGCAGTGAGACCGGGGGATTAGGGACCCAGTACTTC. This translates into CASSETGGLGTQYF.

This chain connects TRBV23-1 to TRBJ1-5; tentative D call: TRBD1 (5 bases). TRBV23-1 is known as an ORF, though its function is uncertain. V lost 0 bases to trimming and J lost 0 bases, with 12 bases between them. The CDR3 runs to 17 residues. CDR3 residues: CASSQSPQGSSNQPQHF. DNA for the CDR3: TGCGCCAGCAGTCAATCGCCTCAGGGATCTAGCAATCAGCCCCAGCATTTT.

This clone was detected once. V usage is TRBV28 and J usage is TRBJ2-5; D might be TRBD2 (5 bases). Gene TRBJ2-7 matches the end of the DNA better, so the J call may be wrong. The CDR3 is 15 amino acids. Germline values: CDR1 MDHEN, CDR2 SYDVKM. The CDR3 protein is CASSPSKSGAGEQYF. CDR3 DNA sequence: TGTGCCAGCAGTCCCTCGAAGAGTGGTGCGGGCGAGCAGTACTTC.

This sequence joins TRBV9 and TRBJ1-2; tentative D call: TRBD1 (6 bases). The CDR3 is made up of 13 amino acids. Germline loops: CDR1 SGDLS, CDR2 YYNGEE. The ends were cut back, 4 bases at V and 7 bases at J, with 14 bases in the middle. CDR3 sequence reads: CASSSTMGAGYTF. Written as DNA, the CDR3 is TGTGCCAGCAGCTCAACGATGGGGGCTGGCTACACCTTC.

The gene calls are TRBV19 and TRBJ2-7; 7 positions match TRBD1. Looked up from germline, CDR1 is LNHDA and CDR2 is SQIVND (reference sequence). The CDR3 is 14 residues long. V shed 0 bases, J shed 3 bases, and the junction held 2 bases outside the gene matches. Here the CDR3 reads CASSIDRDSYEQYF. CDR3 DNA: TGTGCCAGTAGTATAGATCGGGACAGCTACGAGCAGTACTTC.

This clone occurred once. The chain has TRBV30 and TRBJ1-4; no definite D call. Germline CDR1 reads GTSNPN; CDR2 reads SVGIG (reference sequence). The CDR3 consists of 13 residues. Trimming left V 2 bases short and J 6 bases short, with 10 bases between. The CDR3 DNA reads TGTGCCTGGAGTCCAAACCCTGATGAAAAACTGTTTTTT. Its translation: CAWSPNPDEKLFF.

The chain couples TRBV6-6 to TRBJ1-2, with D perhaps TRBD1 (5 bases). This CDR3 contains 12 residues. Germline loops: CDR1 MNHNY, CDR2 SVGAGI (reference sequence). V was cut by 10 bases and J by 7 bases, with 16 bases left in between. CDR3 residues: CATKGLVRGYTF. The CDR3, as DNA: TGTGCCACCAAGGGACTGGTCCGTGGCTACACCTTC.

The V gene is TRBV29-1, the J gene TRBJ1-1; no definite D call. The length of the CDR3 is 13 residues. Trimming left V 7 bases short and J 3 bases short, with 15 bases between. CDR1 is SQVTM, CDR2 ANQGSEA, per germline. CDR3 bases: TGCAGCGGCCGTGCCAGTACTTACACTGAAGCTTTCTTT. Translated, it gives CSGRASTYTEAFF.

CDR3 bases: TGTGCCAGCACTGTTGGGAGGAGGTCCGGGGAGCTGTTTTTT. It is translated as CASTVGRRSGELFF. The chain joins TRBV6-6 to TRBJ2-2, with a possible D match to TRBD2 (6 bases). This CDR3 comprises 14 residues. Germline V gene data show CDR1 as MNHNY and CDR2 as SVGAGI (reference sequence). The V end lost 7 bases, the J end lost 6 bases, and 15 bases lay between the germline ends.

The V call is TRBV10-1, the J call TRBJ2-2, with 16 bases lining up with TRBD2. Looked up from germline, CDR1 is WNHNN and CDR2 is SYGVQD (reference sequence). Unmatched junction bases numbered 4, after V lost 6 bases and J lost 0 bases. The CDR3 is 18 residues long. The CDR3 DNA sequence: TGCGCCAGCAGCCAGGGGACTAGCGGGAGGGCGAACACCGGGGAGCTGTTTTTT. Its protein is CASSQGTSGRANTGELFF.

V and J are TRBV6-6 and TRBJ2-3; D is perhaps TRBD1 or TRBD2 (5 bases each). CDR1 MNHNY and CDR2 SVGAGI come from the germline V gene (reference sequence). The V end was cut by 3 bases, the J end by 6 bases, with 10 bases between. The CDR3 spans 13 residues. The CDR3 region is CASSYDGADTQYF. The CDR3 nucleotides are TGTGCCAGCAGTTATGACGGGGCCGATACGCAGTATTTT.

The CDR3 coding sequence is TGCGCCAGCAGCTCGGGACAGGGGGTGAACATTCAGTACTTC. The encoded protein is CASSSGQGVNIQYF. V is TRBV10-1 and J is TRBJ2-4; 11 bases are shared with TRBD1. V was pared by 6 bases and J by 7 bases, with 5 bases of the junction left unmatched. Germline loops: CDR1 WNHNN, CDR2 SYGVQD (reference sequence). This CDR3 spans 14 amino acids.

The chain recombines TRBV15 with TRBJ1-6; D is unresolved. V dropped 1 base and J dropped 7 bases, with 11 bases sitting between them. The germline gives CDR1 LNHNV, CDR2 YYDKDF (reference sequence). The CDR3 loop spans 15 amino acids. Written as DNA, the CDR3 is TGTGCCACCAGCAGAGTCCCCCAGACCAATTCACCCCTCCACTTT. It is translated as CATSRVPQTNSPLHF.

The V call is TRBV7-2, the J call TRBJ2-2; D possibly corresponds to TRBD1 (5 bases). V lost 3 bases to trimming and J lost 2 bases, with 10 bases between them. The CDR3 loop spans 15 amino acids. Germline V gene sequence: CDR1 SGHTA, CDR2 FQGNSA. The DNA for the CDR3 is TGTGCCAGCAGCTTTCAGACAGATAACACCGGGGAGCTGTTTTTT. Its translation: CASSFQTDNTGELFF.

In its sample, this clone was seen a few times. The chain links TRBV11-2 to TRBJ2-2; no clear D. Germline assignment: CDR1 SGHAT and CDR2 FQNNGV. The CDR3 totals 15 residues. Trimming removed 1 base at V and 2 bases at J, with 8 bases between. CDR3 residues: CASSLVQSNTGELFF. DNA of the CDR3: TGTGCCAGCAGCTTAGTACAGTCCAACACCGGGGAGCTGTTTTTT.

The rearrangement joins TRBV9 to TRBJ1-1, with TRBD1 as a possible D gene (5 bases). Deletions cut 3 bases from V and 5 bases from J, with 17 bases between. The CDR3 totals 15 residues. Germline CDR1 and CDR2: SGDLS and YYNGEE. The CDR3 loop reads CASSAGVGGGTEAFF. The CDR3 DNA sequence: TGTGCCAGCAGCGCTGGAGTGGGGGGTGGGACTGAAGCTTTCTTT.

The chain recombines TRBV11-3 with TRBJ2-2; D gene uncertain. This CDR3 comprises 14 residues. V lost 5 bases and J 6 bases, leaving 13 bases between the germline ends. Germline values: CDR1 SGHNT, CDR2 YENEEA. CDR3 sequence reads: CASSPQMGSGELFF. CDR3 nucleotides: TGTGCCAGCAGCCCCCAGATGGGGTCCGGGGAGCTGTTTTTT. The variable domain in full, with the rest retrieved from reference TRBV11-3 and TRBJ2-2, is EAGVVQSPRYKIIEKKQPVAFWCNPISGHNTLYWYLQNLGQGPELLIRYENEEAVDDSQLPKDRFSAERLKGVDSTLKIQPAELGDSAVYLCASSPQMGSGELFFGEGSRLTVL.